Here is one T cell receptor beta chain with its context. What it recognizes is unknown. Produced via immunoSEQ multiplex PCR; TCRdb's table is partial and in-frame only. The data contain 410,000 or so clones, 80% to 95% of them singletons. Unmatched junction bases numbered 9, after V lost 7 bases and J lost 2 bases. This CDR3 spans 15 amino acids. From germline, CDR1 is WSHSY and CDR2 SAAADI. These data belong to a study of Ad26.COV2.S vaccination and SARS-CoV-2 variants. As to treatment: roughly 19 received Ad26.COV2.S at low or high dose, single or two shots; about 5 received placebo; per-sample allocation not given. At day 63 after the first vaccine or placebo injection, samples were drawn. Study conclusions and caveats: Participants given vaccine showed non-spike TCR breadth similar to that of placebo recipients.

The sequence derives from a person between 18 and 60 years old who received the Ad26.COV2.S COVID-19 vaccine or a placebo. The genes are TRBV10-2 and TRBJ2-3, with TRBD2 identical over 7 bases. The material sequenced was peripheral blood, taken in a trial of Ad26.COV2.S vaccine versus placebo. The CDR3 loop is CASTPTSLATDTQYF. Here the CDR3 DNA reads TGCGCCAGCACCCCGACTAGCCTCGCCACAGATACGCAGTATTTT.